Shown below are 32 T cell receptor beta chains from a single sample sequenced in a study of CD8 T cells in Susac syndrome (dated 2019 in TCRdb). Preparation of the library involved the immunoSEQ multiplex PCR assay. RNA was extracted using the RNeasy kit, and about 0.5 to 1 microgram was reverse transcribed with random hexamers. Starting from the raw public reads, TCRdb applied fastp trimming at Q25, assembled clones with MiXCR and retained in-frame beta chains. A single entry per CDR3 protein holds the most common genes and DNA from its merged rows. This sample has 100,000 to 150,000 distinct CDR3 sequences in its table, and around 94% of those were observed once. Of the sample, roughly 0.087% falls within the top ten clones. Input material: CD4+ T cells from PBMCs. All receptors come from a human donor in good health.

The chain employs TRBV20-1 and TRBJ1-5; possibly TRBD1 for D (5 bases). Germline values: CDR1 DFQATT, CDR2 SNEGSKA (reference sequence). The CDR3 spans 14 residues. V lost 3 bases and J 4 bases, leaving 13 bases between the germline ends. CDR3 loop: CSAREGEGNQPQHF. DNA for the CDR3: TGCAGTGCTAGGGAGGGAGAGGGGAATCAGCCCCAGCATTTT.

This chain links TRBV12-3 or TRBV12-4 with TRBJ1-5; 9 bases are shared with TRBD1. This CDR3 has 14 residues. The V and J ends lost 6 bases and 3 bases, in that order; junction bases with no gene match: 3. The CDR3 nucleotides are TGTGCCAGCAGCCGGGACAGGGCCAATCAGCCCCAGCATTTT. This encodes CASSRDRANQPQHF.

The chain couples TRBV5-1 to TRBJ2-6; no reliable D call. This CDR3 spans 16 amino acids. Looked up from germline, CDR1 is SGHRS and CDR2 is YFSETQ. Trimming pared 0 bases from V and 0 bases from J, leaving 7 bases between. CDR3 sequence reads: CASSLAGSSGANVLTF. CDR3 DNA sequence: TGCGCCAGCAGCTTGGCGGGTAGCTCTGGGGCCAACGTCCTGACTTTC.

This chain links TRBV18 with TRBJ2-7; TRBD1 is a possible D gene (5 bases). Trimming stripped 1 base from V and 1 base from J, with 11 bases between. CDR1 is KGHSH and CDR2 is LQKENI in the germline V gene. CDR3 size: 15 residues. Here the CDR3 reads CASSPRQPFSYEQYF. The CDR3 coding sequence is TGTGCCAGCTCACCACGACAGCCGTTTTCCTACGAGCAGTACTTC. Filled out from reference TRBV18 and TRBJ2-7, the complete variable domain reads NAGVMQNPRHLVRRRGQEARLRCSPMKGHSHVYWYRQLPEEGLKFMVYLQKENIIDESGMPKERFSAEFPKEGPSILRIQQVVRGDSAAYFCASSPRQPFSYEQYFGPGTRLTVT.

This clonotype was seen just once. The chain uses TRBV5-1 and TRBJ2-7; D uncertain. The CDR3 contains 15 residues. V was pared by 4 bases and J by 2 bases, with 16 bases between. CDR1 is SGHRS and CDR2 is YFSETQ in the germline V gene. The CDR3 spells CASSRTYTQAYEQYF. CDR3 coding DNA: TGCGCCAGCAGCCGCACCTACACTCAGGCCTACGAGCAGTACTTC.

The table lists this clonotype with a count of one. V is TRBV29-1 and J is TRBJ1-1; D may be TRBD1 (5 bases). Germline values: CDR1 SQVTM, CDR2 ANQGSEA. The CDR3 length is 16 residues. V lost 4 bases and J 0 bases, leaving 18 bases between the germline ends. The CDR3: CSVVTQPGRMNTEAFF. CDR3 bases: TGCAGCGTTGTAACCCAACCAGGGCGCATGAACACTGAAGCTTTCTTT.

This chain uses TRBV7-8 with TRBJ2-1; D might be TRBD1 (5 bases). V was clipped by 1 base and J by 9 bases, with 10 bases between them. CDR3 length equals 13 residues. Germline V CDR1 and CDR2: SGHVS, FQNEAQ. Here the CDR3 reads CASSLDQGSEQFF. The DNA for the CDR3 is TGTGCCAGCAGCTTAGACCAGGGTAGTGAGCAGTTCTTC.

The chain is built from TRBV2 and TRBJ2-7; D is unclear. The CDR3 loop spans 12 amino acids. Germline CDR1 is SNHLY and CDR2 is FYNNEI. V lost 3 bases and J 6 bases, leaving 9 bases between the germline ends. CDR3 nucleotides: TGTGCCAGCAGTGATTTAGCAAGCGAGCAGTACTTC. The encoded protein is CASSDLASEQYF.

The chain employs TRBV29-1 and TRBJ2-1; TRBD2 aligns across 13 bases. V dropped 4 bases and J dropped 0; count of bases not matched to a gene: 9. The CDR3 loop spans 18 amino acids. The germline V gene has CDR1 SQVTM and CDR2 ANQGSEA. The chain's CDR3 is CSVGGLAGQPSSYNEQFF. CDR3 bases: TGCAGCGTTGGGGGACTAGCGGGACAGCCTAGCTCCTACAATGAGCAGTTCTTC.

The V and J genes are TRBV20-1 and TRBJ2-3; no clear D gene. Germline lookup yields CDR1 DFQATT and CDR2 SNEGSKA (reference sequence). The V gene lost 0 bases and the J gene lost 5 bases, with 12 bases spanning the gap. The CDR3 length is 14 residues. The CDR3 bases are TGCAGTGCTAGAGATCTGTACGGAAAAGATACGCAGTATTTT. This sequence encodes CSARDLYGKDTQYF.

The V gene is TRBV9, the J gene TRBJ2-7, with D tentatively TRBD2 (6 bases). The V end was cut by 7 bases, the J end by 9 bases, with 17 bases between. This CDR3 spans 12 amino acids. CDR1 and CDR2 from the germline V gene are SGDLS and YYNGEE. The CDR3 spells CASQRGGDGQYF. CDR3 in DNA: TGTGCCAGCCAAAGAGGAGGGGACGGGCAGTACTTC.

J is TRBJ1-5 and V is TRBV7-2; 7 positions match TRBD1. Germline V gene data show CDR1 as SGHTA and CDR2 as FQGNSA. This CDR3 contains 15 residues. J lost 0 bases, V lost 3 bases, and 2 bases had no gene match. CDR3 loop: CASSLGTVSNQPQHF. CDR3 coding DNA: TGTGCCAGCAGCTTGGGGACAGTTAGCAATCAGCCCCAGCATTTT.

CDR3 coding DNA: TGTGCCAGCAGCCTGCTGGGGGGTCAAGGGGATCAGCCCCAGCATTTT. Amino acid sequence: CASSLLGGQGDQPQHF. The V and J genes are TRBV7-9 and TRBJ1-5; possible D gene TRBD1, 5 bases. The CDR3 contains 16 residues. In germline, CDR1 is SEHNR, CDR2 FQNEAQ (reference sequence). Trimming took 5 bases from V and 5 from J, leaving 19 bases between them.

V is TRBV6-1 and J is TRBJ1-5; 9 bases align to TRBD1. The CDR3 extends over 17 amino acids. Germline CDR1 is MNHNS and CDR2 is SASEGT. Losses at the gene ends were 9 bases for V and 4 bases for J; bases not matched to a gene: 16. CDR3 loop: CASSLGQGKGANQPQHF. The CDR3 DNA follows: TGTGCCAGTAGCCTAGGACAGGGGAAGGGGGCAAATCAGCCCCAGCATTTT.

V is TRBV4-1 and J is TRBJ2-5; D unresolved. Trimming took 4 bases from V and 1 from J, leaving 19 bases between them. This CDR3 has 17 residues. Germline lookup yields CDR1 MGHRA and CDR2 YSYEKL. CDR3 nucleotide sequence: TGCGCCAGCAGCCTTCGGGTAGGGCCGAGGAGCCAAGAGACCCAGTACTTC. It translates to CASSLRVGPRSQETQYF.

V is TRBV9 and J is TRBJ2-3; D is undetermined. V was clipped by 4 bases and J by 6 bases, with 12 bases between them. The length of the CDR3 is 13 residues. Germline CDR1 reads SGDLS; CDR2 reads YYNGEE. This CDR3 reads CASSSPTGDTQYF. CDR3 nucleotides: TGTGCCAGCAGCTCCCCGACCGGGGATACGCAGTATTTT. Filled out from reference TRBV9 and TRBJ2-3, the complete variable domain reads DSGVTQTPKHLITATGQRVTLRCSPRSGDLSVYWYQQSLDQGLQFLIQYYNGEERAKGNILERFSAQQFPDLHSELNLSSLELGDSALYFCASSSPTGDTQYFGPGTRLTVL.

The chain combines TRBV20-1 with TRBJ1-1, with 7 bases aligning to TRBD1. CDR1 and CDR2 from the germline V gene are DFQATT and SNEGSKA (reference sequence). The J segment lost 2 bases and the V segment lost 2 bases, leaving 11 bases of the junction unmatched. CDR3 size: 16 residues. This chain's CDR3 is CSARSRQGALNTEAFF. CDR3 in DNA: TGCAGTGCTAGATCACGACAGGGAGCCTTAAACACTGAAGCTTTCTTT.

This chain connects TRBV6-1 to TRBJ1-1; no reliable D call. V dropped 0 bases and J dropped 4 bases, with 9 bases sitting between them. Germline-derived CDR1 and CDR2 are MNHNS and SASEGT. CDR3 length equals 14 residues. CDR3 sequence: CASSEAGPVTEAFF. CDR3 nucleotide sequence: TGTGCCAGCAGTGAAGCTGGGCCAGTCACTGAAGCTTTCTTT.

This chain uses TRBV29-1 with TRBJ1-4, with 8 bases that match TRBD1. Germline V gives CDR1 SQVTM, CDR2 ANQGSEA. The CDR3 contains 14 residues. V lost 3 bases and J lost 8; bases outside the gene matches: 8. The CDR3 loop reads CSVDLDRGGEKLFF. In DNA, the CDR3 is TGCAGCGTTGATCTTGACAGGGGAGGAGAAAAACTGTTTTTT.

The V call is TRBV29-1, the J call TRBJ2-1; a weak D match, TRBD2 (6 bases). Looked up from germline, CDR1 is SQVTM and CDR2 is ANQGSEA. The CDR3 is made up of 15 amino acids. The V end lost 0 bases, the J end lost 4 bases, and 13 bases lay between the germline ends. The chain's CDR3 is CSVEDLLAVYNEQFF. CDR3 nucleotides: TGCAGCGTTGAAGATTTACTAGCAGTATACAATGAGCAGTTCTTC.

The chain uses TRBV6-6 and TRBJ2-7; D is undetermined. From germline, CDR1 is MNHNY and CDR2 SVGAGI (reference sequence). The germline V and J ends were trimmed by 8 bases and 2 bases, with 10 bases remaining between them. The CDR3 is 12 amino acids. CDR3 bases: TGTGCCAGCTCGCGCACGCCCTACGAGCAGTACTTC. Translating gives CASSRTPYEQYF.

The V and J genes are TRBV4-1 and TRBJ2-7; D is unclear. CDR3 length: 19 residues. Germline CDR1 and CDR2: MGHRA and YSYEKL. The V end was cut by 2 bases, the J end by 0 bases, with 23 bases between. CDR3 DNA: TGCGCCAGCAGCCAATCCATATTTATAGACCTGGCAAGCTCCTACGAGCAGTACTTC. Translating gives CASSQSIFIDLASSYEQYF.

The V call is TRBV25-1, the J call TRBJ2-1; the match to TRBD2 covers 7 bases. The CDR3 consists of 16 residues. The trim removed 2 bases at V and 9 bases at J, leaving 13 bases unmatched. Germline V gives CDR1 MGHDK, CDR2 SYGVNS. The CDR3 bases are TGTGCCAGCAGTGAAGGTTCAAGCGGGAAGTTCAGTGAGCAGTTCTTC. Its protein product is CASSEGSSGKFSEQFF.

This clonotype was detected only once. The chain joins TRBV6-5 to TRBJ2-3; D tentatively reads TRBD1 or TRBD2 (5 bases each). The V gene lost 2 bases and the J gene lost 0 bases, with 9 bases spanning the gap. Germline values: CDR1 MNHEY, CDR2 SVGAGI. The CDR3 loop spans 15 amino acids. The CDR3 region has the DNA TGTGCCAGCAGTTACGGGACGGCTAGCACAGATACGCAGTATTTT. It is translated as CASSYGTASTDTQYF.

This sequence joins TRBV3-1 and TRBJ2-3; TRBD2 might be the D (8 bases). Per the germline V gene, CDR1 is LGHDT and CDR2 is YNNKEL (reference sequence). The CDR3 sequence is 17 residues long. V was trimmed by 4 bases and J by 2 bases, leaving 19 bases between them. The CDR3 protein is CASSPGGTAVSTDTQYF. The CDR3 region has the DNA TGTGCCAGCAGCCCGGGGGGGACAGCGGTATCCACAGATACGCAGTATTTT.

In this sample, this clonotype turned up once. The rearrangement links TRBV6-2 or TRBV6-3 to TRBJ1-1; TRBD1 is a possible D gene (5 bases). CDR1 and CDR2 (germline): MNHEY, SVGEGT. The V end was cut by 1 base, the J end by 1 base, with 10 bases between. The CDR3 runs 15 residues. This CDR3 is CASSYWYRGNTEAFF. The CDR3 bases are TGTGCCAGCAGTTACTGGTATAGGGGGAACACTGAAGCTTTCTTT.

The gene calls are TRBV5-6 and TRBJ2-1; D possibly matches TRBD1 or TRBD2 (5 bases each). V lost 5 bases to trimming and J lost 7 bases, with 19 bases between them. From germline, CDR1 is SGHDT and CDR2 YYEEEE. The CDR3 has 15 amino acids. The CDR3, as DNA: TGTGCCAGCAGTGTTGGGACCCCGATAGCGAATGAGCAGTTCTTC. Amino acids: CASSVGTPIANEQFF.

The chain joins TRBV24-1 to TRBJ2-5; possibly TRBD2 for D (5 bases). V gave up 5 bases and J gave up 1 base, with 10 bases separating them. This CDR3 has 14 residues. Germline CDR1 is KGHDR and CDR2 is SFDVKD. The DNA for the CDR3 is TGTGCCACCAGTGCGGGCGGGTTCCAAGAGACCCAGTACTTC. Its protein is CATSAGGFQETQYF.

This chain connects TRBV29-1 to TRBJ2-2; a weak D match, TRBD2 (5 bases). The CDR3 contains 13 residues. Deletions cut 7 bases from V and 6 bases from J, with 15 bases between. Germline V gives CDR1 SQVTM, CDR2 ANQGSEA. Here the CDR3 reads CSASDSYAGELFF. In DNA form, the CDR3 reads TGCAGCGCGTCGGACTCGTACGCCGGGGAGCTGTTTTTT.

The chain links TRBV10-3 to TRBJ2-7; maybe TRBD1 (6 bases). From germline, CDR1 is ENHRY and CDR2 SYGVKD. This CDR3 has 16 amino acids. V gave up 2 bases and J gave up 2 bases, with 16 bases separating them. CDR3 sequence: CAISEIGGKFAYEQYF. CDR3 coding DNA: TGTGCCATCAGTGAGATAGGGGGTAAATTCGCCTACGAGCAGTACTTC.

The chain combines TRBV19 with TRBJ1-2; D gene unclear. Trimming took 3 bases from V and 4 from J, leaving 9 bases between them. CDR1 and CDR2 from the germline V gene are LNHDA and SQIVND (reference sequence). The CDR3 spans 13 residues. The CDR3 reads CASSIPGSYGYTF. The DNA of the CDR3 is TGTGCCAGTAGTATCCCAGGTTCCTATGGCTACACCTTC.

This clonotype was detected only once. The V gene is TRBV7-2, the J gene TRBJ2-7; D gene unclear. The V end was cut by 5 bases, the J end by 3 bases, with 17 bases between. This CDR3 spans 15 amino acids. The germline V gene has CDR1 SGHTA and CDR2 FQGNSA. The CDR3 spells CASSLGSNAIYEQYF. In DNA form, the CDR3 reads TGTGCCAGCAGCCTCGGGTCAAACGCCATCTACGAGCAGTACTTC. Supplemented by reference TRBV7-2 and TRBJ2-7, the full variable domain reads GAGVSQSPSNKVTEKGKDVELRCDPISGHTALYWYRQSLGQGLEFLIYFQGNSAPDKSGLPSDRFSAERTGGSVSTLTIQRTQQEDSAVYLCASSLGSNAIYEQYFGPGTRLTVT.